This T cell receptor (beta chain) was profiled in a study of cytomegalovirus exposure and HLA in healthy donors. To note about this clone: What it recognizes is unknown.

Germline CDR1 and CDR2: GTSNPN and SVGIG (reference sequence). This CDR3 spans 14 amino acids. Trimming stripped 5 bases from V and 1 base from J, with 14 bases between. PCR primers comprised 60 Vbeta and 13 Jbeta primers. Method: immunoSEQ multiplex PCR; TCRdb's copy keeps in-frame clones and lacks some. The sample yields 150,000 or so clones, roughly 80% seen once. Study results and caveats: Differences between HLA loci emerged in a later analysis of TCR association rates, with DRB1 most and HLA-C fewest.

This receptor was taken from a man between 18 and 35 years old in good health and CMV-seropositive. The V call is TRBV30, the J call TRBJ1-1; D is undetermined. Sequencing was done on a sample of PBMCs. CDR3 nucleotides: TGTGCCTGGGACATAGGCTTCAAGAACACTGAAGCTTTCTTT. Amino acids: CAWDIGFKNTEAFF. Full variable domain (missing parts from reference TRBV30 and TRBJ1-1): SQTIHQWPATLVQPVGSPLSLECTVEGTSNPNLYWYRQAAGRGLQLLFYSVGIGQISSEVPQNLSASRPQDRQFILSSKKLLLSDSGFYLCAWDIGFKNTEAFFGQGTRLTVV.